The clone carrying this TCR beta chain was counted only a few times. These data originate in a study of T-cell reconstitution after alpha-beta-depleted transplantation in children. It was with unique molecular identifiers that the TCRbeta library was prepared. TCRdb called the PCR reads again in MiXCR, with one record for every CDR3 protein. The table lists about 640,000 distinct CDR3 sequences, about 15% of them singletons. With V trimmed by 2 bases and J by 5 bases, 8 bases remained unmatched. The CDR3 sequence is 15 residues long. CDR1 is SGHTA and CDR2 is FQGNSA in the germline V gene. The gene calls are TRBV7-2 and TRBJ2-7; 8 bases fit TRBD2. The source was PBMCs from the stem cell graft donor, collected from the stem cell graft. This TCR came from a human donor who donated a stem cell graft to a child with acute myeloid leukemia. CDR3 sequence: CASSLSAGGLNEQYF. CDR3 bases: TGTGCCAGCAGCTTATCGGCGGGAGGTTTGAACGAGCAGTACTTC.